The 17 T cell receptor beta chains below were found in one sample sequenced in a study of T cell responses to AZD1222 COVID-19 vaccine (dated by TCRdb to about 2021). The sample's time point label, in plain terms: baseline before first vaccination. Libraries were constructed by the immunoSEQ multiplex PCR assay. Sourced from immuneACCESS, this table was stored by TCRdb with only in-frame sequences that have V and J called. A share of the clones is absent; for the studies checked, an unresolved V gene accounts for under half, and the remainder has no known explanation. The sample table holds some 170,000 clones, of which roughly 91% were seen once. 1.5% to 2% of the sample is held by the ten biggest clonotypes. The source was peripheral blood, collected on day 0 of AZD1222 vaccination. Receptors were obtained from an adult in good health.

The CDR3 DNA is TGTGCCAGCAGCCAAGGTCTGCAGGGGGACTCCTACGAGCAGTACTTC. It is translated as CASSQGLQGDSYEQYF. The chain joins TRBV4-2 to TRBJ2-7; 7 bases agree with TRBD1. The germline CDR1 and CDR2 sequences are LGHNA and YNFKEQ. The trim removed 1 base at V and 0 bases at J, leaving 6 bases unmatched. The CDR3 length is 16 residues.

The CDR3 DNA reads as TGTGCCAGCAGCCCACGGACACGGAGCTCCTACGAGCAGTACGTC. Its translation: CASSPRTRSSYEQYV. The genes are TRBV7-9 and TRBJ2-7, with D tentatively TRBD1 (5 bases). In germline, CDR1 is SEHNR, CDR2 FQNEAQ (reference sequence). This CDR3 has 15 amino acids. The V and J ends lost 5 bases and 0 bases respectively, with 14 bases between them.

The chain joins TRBV18 to TRBJ2-6; tentatively, D is TRBD1 (5 bases). This CDR3 has 15 amino acids. Trimming shortened V by 3 bases and J by 4 bases, and 10 bases separated the two germline ends. Per germline, CDR1 KGHSH and CDR2 LQKENI. The CDR3, as DNA: TGTGCCAGCTCACCGGTGGGGCTCGGGGCCAACGTCCTGACTTTC. Translated, it gives CASSPVGLGANVLTF.

This clone showed up just once. The genes are TRBV7-2 and TRBJ2-2, with no clear D. V gave up 3 bases and J gave up 6 bases, with 11 bases separating them. CDR3 length: 14 residues. From germline, CDR1 is SGHTA and CDR2 FQGNSA. The CDR3 DNA reads as TGTGCCAGCAGCTTCATCGTAAGGGCCGGGGAGCTGTTTTTT. Translated: CASSFIVRAGELFF. Looking up the rest from reference TRBV7-2 and TRBJ2-2 gives the full variable domain: GAGVSQSPSNKVTEKGKDVELRCDPISGHTALYWYRQSLGQGLEFLIYFQGNSAPDKSGLPSDRFSAERTGGSVSTLTIQRTQQEDSAVYLCASSFIVRAGELFFGEGSRLTVL.

The chain carries TRBV4-1 and TRBJ1-5; TRBD1 aligns across 7 bases. Germline V gives CDR1 MGHRA, CDR2 YSYEKL. The CDR3 consists of 15 residues. With 3 bases clipped from V and 2 bases from J, the junction kept 4 bases outside the gene matches. The CDR3 region has the DNA TGCGCCAGCAGCCAGACAGGGAGTGGCAATCAGCCCCAGCATTTT. As protein: CASSQTGSGNQPQHF.

This sequence joins TRBV28 and TRBJ1-4, with a weak D call TRBD1 (5 bases). CDR3 length equals 14 residues. Germline lookup yields CDR1 MDHEN and CDR2 SYDVKM. V was shortened by 5 bases and J by 7 bases, with 14 bases between the two germline ends. CDR3 bases: TGTGCCAGCAGTCTGCCGGGACGTTCTGAAAAACTGTTTTTT. Its translation: CASSLPGRSEKLFF.

The V gene is TRBV11-2, the J gene TRBJ1-4; 12 bases are a match to TRBD1. CDR1 SGHAT and CDR2 FQNNGV come from the germline V gene. The CDR3 totals 18 residues. Unmatched junction bases numbered 10, after V lost 5 bases and J lost 3 bases. For the CDR3, the DNA is TGTGCCAGCAGCCCGTACCGAGGGACAGGGGGCTCTAATGAAAAACTGTTTTTT. Its protein product is CASSPYRGTGGSNEKLFF. The whole variable domain, filled in from reference TRBV11-2 and TRBJ1-4, reads EAGVAQSPRYKIIEKRQSVAFWCNPISGHATLYWYQQILGQGPKLLIQFQNNGVVDDSQLPKDRFSAERLKGVDSTLKIQPAKLEDSAVYLCASSPYRGTGGSNEKLFFGSGTQLSVL.

This CDR3 reads CASSLTPQDTMDEQYF. The CDR3 DNA is TGCGCCAGCAGCTTGACACCCCAGGATACTATGGACGAGCAGTACTTC. This chain connects TRBV5-1 to TRBJ2-7; unclear D gene. The CDR3 is 16 residues long. Germline V gene data show CDR1 as SGHRS and CDR2 as YFSETQ. Trimming cost V 1 base and J 5 bases, with 19 bases left between them.

This chain uses TRBV28 with TRBJ2-7; D may be TRBD1 (5 bases). The CDR3 runs to 12 residues. V was shortened by 7 bases and J by 3 bases, with 10 bases between the two germline ends. The germline V gene has CDR1 MDHEN and CDR2 SYDVKM. CDR3 sequence: CASKEGDYEQYF. CDR3 nucleotides: TGTGCCAGCAAGGAAGGGGACTACGAGCAGTACTTC.

V gene TRBV28 combines with J gene TRBJ1-2; D call uncertain. The CDR3 loop spans 12 amino acids. In germline, CDR1 is MDHEN, CDR2 SYDVKM. Deletions cut 8 bases from V and 7 bases from J, with 14 bases between. The CDR3 region has the DNA TGTGCCAGCTGGTGGGATGTGCGTGGCTACACCTTC. This codes for CASWWDVRGYTF.

V is TRBV7-6 and J is TRBJ2-1; 13 nucleotides line up with TRBD2. Germline-derived CDR1 and CDR2 are SGHVS and FNYEAQ. The CDR3 has 15 amino acids. The trim removed 3 bases at V and 8 bases at J, leaving 4 bases unmatched. CDR3 amino acids: CASSFLGLAGHEQFF. The CDR3 DNA sequence: TGTGCCAGCAGCTTCCTGGGACTAGCGGGGCATGAGCAGTTCTTC.

The chain is built from TRBV5-6 and TRBJ2-5; maybe TRBD1 (6 bases). V dropped 4 bases and J dropped 0 bases, with 13 bases sitting between them. From germline, CDR1 is SGHDT and CDR2 YYEEEE. The CDR3 is 15 residues long. Here the CDR3 reads CASSPVGADQETQYF. For the CDR3, the DNA is TGTGCCAGCAGCCCGGTGGGGGCAGACCAAGAGACCCAGTACTTC.

This CDR3 is CASSFLGQGMTDTQYF. The CDR3 bases are TGTGCCAGCAGTTTTCTGGGACAGGGAATGACAGATACGCAGTATTTT. This sequence joins TRBV28 and TRBJ2-3; TRBD1 agrees at 9 bases. The CDR3 length is 16 residues. Losses at the gene ends were 3 bases for V and 3 bases for J; bases not matched to a gene: 7. The V gene's germline CDR1 is MDHEN and CDR2 SYDVKM.

J is TRBJ2-7 and V is TRBV7-8, with D possibly being TRBD1 or TRBD2 (5 bases each). The germline gives CDR1 SGHVS, CDR2 FQNEAQ. V gave up 5 bases and J gave up 5 bases, with 16 bases separating them. The CDR3 contains 14 residues. CDR3 protein: CASSPAWGSDEQYF. The CDR3 DNA sequence: TGTGCCAGCAGCCCCGCTTGGGGGTCCGACGAGCAGTACTTC.

The gene calls are TRBV6-5 and TRBJ1-3; tentatively, D is TRBD1 (6 bases). Germline CDR1 and CDR2: MNHEY and SVGAGI. Trimming stripped 2 bases from V and 0 bases from J, with 8 bases between. The CDR3 runs 15 residues. As DNA, the CDR3 is TGTGCCAGCAGTTACACAGGGCTCTCTGGAAACACCATATATTTT. Encoded protein: CASSYTGLSGNTIYF.

This rearrangement joins TRBV18 to TRBJ1-4; D is unclear. The germline V and J ends were trimmed by 3 bases and 5 bases, with 10 bases remaining between them. The CDR3 covers 14 residues. Germline values: CDR1 KGHSH, CDR2 LQKENI. CDR3 region: CASSPFESNEKLFF. The CDR3 DNA sequence: TGTGCCAGCTCACCTTTTGAGAGCAATGAAAAACTGTTTTTT.

The V and J genes are TRBV6-2 or TRBV6-3 and TRBJ2-3; 7 bases fit TRBD1. The CDR3 loop spans 16 amino acids. Per the germline V gene, CDR1 is MNHEY and CDR2 is SVGEGT. V was clipped by 0 bases and J by 2 bases; unmatched bases: 5. CDR3 residues: CASSYSQGDLTDTQYF. CDR3 nucleotides: TGTGCCAGCAGTTACTCCCAGGGGGACCTCACAGATACGCAGTATTTT.